The rows below give T cell receptor beta chains drawn from one sample of a study of blood T cell repertoires in COVID-19. Method: immunoSEQ multiplex PCR; TCRdb's copy keeps in-frame clones and lacks some. The sample has around 380,000 clones, about 80% seen once; the top ten hold roughly 1.2%. Sequencing was performed on peripheral blood. The origin of the receptors is a human donor with acute or convalescent COVID-19. The donor label of this sample is uncertain. Both conserved end residues are part of each CDR3. The order of the fields is clone size, D gene, V gene, J gene, CDR3 DNA, CDR3 protein. A D gene is named only where the DNA matches it firmly. Part of the rows lack a size; the others show once, few, many or a class for expanded clones.

>-|TRBD1|TRBV7-2|TRBJ1-5
TGTGCCAGTAGACAGGGCCCCAATCAGCCCCAGCATTTT
CASRQGPNQPQHF
>-|-|TRBV2|TRBJ1-2
TGTGCCAGCAGTGAGACAGGTTGGAACTCTGGCTACACCTTC
CASSETGWNSGYTF
>-|TRBD1|TRBV4-1|TRBJ1-5
TGCGCCAGCAGCCCCCGGGACAGCAGGTCTATTAGCAATCAGCCCCAGCATTTT
CASSPRDSRSISNQPQHF
>-|-|TRBV7-2|TRBJ1-1
TGTGCCAGCAGCTTAGCGCGGCTTAACACTGAAGCTTTCTTT
CASSLARLNTEAFF
>-|TRBD1|TRBV25-1|TRBJ1-1
TGTGCCAGCAGTCAGGGGGCGCTGAACACTGAAGCTTTCTTT
CASSQGALNTEAFF
>-|-|TRBV5-6|TRBJ2-5
TGTGCCAGCAGCTTCGGATTCGGCGGTGAAGAGACCCAGTACTTC
CASSFGFGGEETQYF
>-|TRBD1|TRBV4-1|TRBJ1-2
TGCGCCAGCAGCCTAACGACAGGGACAGGGTTTAACTATGGCTACACCTTC
CASSLTTGTGFNYGYTF
>-|-|TRBV18|TRBJ2-7
TGTGCCAGCTCTCGAGGGGACACCACCTACGAGCAGTACTTC
CASSRGDTTYEQYF
>-|-|TRBV4-1|TRBJ2-1
TGCGCCAGCAGCCAAGTTCTTTACAATGAGCAGTTCTTC
CASSQVLYNEQFF
>-|-|TRBV3-1/TRBV3-2|TRBJ2-7
TGTGCCAGCAGCCAAGAACGGCTAGCCGGGGGCGAGCAGTACTTC
CASSQERLAGGEQYF
>many|TRBD1|TRBV3-1/TRBV3-2|TRBJ1-6
TGTGCCAGCAGCGCCAGGACAGGGGGTTCCTATAATTCACCCCTCCACTTT
CASSARTGGSYNSPLHF
>-|-|TRBV24-1|TRBJ1-5
TGTGCCACCAGTGTGGTCCTAAGCAATAGCAATCAGCCCCAGCATTTT
CATSVVLSNSNQPQHF
>-|TRBD1|TRBV4-1|TRBJ2-3
TGCGCCAGCAGCCAAGTGTTTCCAGGACAGGGTAGAGCAGATACGCAGTATTTT
CASSQVFPGQGRADTQYF
>-|-|TRBV19|TRBJ1-5
TGTGCCACCGCGGTAGTTCAGTATAGCAATCAGCCCCAGCATTTT
CATAVVQYSNQPQHF
>once|-|TRBV3-1/TRBV3-2|TRBJ2-3
TGTGCCAGCAGCCAAGATTGGGGGGGCACAGATACGCAGTATTTT
CASSQDWGGTDTQYF
>-|-|TRBV6-6|TRBJ1-2
TGTGCCAGCAGCCCGACAGGCGACTATGGCTACACCTTC
CASSPTGDYGYTF
>-|-|TRBV7-9|TRBJ1-5
TGTGCCAGCAGCCTCATGGGGGCGAGTCAGCCCCAGCATTTT
CASSLMGASQPQHF
>-|-|TRBV6-5|TRBJ1-2
TGTGCCAGCAGTTACGATCCGGCAGGGGACTATGGCTACACCTTC
CASSYDPAGDYGYTF
>-|TRBD1|TRBV6-6|TRBJ2-1
TGTGCCAGCAGCGGAGGACAGGGGCCCTACAATGAGCAGTTCTTC
CASSGGQGPYNEQFF
>-|TRBD1|TRBV24-1|TRBJ2-3
TGTGCCACCAGTGAACTGGGACAGGGGGCAGATACGCAGTATTTT
CATSELGQGADTQYF
>-|TRBD1|TRBV4-1|TRBJ1-4
TGCGCCAGCAGCCTGATTCACCTGACAGGGAATGAAAAACTGTTTTTT
CASSLIHLTGNEKLFF
>few|-|TRBV7-9|TRBJ2-7
TGTGCCAGCAGTTCCGACAGTCCTCCCTACGAGCAGTACTTC
CASSSDSPPYEQYF
>-|TRBD2|TRBV5-1|TRBJ2-3
TGCGCCAGCAGCTTAACCCTAGCGGGAGGAACAGATACGCAGTATTTT
CASSLTLAGGTDTQYF
>-|-|TRBV28|TRBJ2-6
TGTGCCAGCAGTAGCCCGTCCTCTGGGGCCAACGTCCTGACTTTC
CASSSPSSGANVLTF
>-|-|TRBV4-2|TRBJ1-1
TGTGCCAGCAGCCAGTGGGAAACAAGGGGTTTATATGGTCGGCAGAACACTGAAGCTTTCTTT
CASSQWETRGLYGRQNTEAFF
>few|-|TRBV5-1|TRBJ2-3
TGCGCCAGCAGCTTGGGTGAGAGCACAGATACGCAGTATTTT
CASSLGESTDTQYF
>-|TRBD1|TRBV27|TRBJ1-1
TGTGCCACCGGGGGTCAGGGGGTGAACACTGAAGCTTTCTTT
CATGGQGVNTEAFF
>-|-|TRBV5-5|TRBJ1-1
TGTGCCAGCAGCTTAACCGCAGGGGACACTGAAGCTTTCTTT
CASSLTAGDTEAFF
>-|TRBD1|TRBV15|TRBJ1-1
TGTGCCACCAGCAGAGATCGGGACAGGGATGCTTTCTTT
CATSRDRDRDAFF
>-|-|TRBV23-1|TRBJ2-7
TGCGCCCCAAAGGGAGGTTTTGGTGTGAGCTCCTACGAGCAGTACTTC
CAPKGGFGVSSYEQYF
>-|TRBD1|TRBV29-1|TRBJ1-1
TGCAGCGTTGGACAGGGACTCAACACTGAAGCTTTCTTT
CSVGQGLNTEAFF
>-|-|TRBV15|TRBJ2-5
TGTGCCACCAGCAGAGATACGGGGGAGACCCAGTACTTC
CATSRDTGETQYF
>-|TRBD1|TRBV7-9|TRBJ2-2
TGTGCCAGCAGACGCAGGGGGCCCGGGGAGCTGTTTTTT
CASRRRGPGELFF
>-|-|TRBV27|TRBJ1-2
TGTGCCAGCCGTACCCCAGGTGACTACGGCTACACCTTC
CASRTPGDYGYTF
>once|-|TRBV5-1|TRBJ2-1
TGCGCCAGCAGCTCGCCTCGGCTCGCGGGGAATGAGCAGTTCTTC
CASSSPRLAGNEQFF
>-|-|TRBV6-1|TRBJ1-6
TGTGCCAGCAGTGAAAGGGGAATGGCTTCACCCCTCCACTTT
CASSERGMASPLHF
>once|-|TRBV15|TRBJ2-5
TGTGCCACCAGCAGAGTAAGGGCAGGGCAGTGGGGAGAGACCCAGTACTTC
CATSRVRAGQWGETQYF
>-|TRBD1|TRBV19|TRBJ1-5
TGTGCCAGTAGTATTGGTCAGGGGGCAAGCAATCAGCCCCAGCATTTT
CASSIGQGASNQPQHF
>-|-|TRBV29-1|TRBJ2-3
TGCAGCGTTGCGAGGGCCCGATCCACAGATACGCAGTATTTT
CSVARARSTDTQYF
>-|TRBD1|TRBV30|TRBJ2-2
TGTGCCTGGAGCGTCGGACAGGGTAGATACGGGGAGCTGTTTTTT
CAWSVGQGRYGELFF
>few|TRBD1|TRBV7-9|TRBJ1-1
TGTGCCTGCTTCGGACAGGGTCTTCTAGGGAGCACTGAAGCTTTCTTT
CACFGQGLLGSTEAFF
>-|TRBD1|TRBV7-8|TRBJ2-5
TGTGCCAGCAGCACGAACAGGGGGCTACAAGAGACCCAGTACTTC
CASSTNRGLQETQYF
>-|TRBD1|TRBV6-5|TRBJ1-6
TGTGCCAGCAGCCCGACAGGGTCTTACAATTCACCCCTCCACTTT
CASSPTGSYNSPLHF
>-|TRBD1|TRBV27|TRBJ1-5
TGTGCCAGCAGAAGGACAGGGAGCAATCAGCCCCAGCATTTT
CASRRTGSNQPQHF
>once|-|TRBV19|TRBJ1-6
TGTGCCAGCGGCGTGGGAGGAACTAATTCACCCCTCCACTTT
CASGVGGTNSPLHF
>-|TRBD1|TRBV12-3/TRBV12-4|TRBJ1-1
TGTGCCAGCAGTTTCCGGGACAGGCTCGCCTTT
CASSFRDRLAF
>-|TRBD1|TRBV9|TRBJ1-2
TGTGCCAGCAGCGTAGAGGGACAGGTCTATGGCTACACCTTC
CASSVEGQVYGYTF
>few|TRBD1|TRBV25-1|TRBJ1-2
TGTGCCAGCAGCCGGACAGGGGTCTATGGCTACACCTTC
CASSRTGVYGYTF
>-|-|TRBV2|TRBJ2-7
TGTGCCAGCAGTGAATTGGGGGCGGGCAGGAGCTCCTACGAGCAGTACTTC
CASSELGAGRSSYEQYF
>-|-|TRBV19|TRBJ1-3
TGTGCCAGTAAGAAAGGACAGATCTCTGGAAACACCATATATTTT
CASKKGQISGNTIYF
>-|-|TRBV5-6|TRBJ1-5
TGTGCCAGCAGCTTAGGGGGAAACAATCAGCCCCAGCATTTT
CASSLGGNNQPQHF
>-|-|TRBV6-5|TRBJ1-2
TGTGCCAGCACCTCGCCCGGGACTCCCGAGGGCTACACCTTC
CASTSPGTPEGYTF
>-|TRBD2|TRBV3-1/TRBV3-2|TRBJ2-2
TGTGCCAGCAGCCTGTCCGGGGGGACCGGGGAGCTGTTTTTT
CASSLSGGTGELFF
>-|TRBD2|TRBV7-6|TRBJ2-1
TGTGCCAGCAGCTTAGACAGACCGGGACTAGCGGGCTCCAATGAGCAGTTCTTC
CASSLDRPGLAGSNEQFF
>-|-|TRBV7-2|TRBJ1-1
TGTGCCAGCAGCCCCGCCGACAGGTTCATGAACACTGAAGCTTTCTTT
CASSPADRFMNTEAFF
>-|-|TRBV5-5|TRBJ1-2
TGTGCCAGCAGCCTACTGAACCAGGGGAACTATGGCTACACCTTC
CASSLLNQGNYGYTF
>-|-|TRBV19|TRBJ1-1
TGTGCCAGTAGGTCCGGGGAGTCAGGCGCAAGAACTGAAGCTTTCTTT
CASRSGESGARTEAFF